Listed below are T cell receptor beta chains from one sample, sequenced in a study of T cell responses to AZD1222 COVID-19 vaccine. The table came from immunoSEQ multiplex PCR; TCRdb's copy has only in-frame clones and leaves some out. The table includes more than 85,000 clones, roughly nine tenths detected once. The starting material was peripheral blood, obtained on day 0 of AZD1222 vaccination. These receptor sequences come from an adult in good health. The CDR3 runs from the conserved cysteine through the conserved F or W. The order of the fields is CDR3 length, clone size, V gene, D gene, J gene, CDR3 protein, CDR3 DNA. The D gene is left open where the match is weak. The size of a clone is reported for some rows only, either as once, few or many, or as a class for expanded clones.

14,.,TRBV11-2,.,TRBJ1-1,CASSLAGRNTEAFF,TGTGCCAGCAGCTTAGCTGGGCGGAACACTGAAGCTTTCTTT
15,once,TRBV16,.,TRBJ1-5,CASSPSQGGNQPQHF,TGTGCCAGCAGCCCCTCACAAGGGGGGAATCAGCCCCAGCATTTT
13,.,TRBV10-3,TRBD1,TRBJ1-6,CATKGQGNSPLHF,TGTGCCACCAAGGGACAGGGGAATTCACCCCTCCACTTT
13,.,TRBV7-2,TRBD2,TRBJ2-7,CASSLGTRSEQYF,TGTGCCAGCAGCTTGGGGACTAGAAGCGAGCAGTACTTC
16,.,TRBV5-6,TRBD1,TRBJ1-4,CASSGGTGTTNEKLFF,TGTGCCAGCAGCGGCGGGACAGGAACAACTAATGAAAAACTGTTTTTT
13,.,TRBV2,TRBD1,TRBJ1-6,CASTTGVGSPLHF,TGTGCCAGCACGACAGGGGTGGGTTCACCCCTCCACTTT
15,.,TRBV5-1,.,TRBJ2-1,CASSLDAGGGNEQFF,TGCGCCAGCAGCTTGGATGCAGGGGGAGGAAATGAGCAGTTCTTC
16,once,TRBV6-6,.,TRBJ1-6,CASSLSRVGGNSPLHF,TGTGCCAGCAGTTTAAGCAGGGTGGGAGGTAATTCACCCCTCCACTTT
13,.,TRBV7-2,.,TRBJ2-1,CASSLGSYNEQFF,TGTGCCAGCAGCTTAGGGAGTTACAATGAGCAGTTCTTC
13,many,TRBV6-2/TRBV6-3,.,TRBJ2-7,CASSDRPRAEQYF,TGTGCCAGCAGCGACAGGCCGAGGGCCGAGCAGTACTTC
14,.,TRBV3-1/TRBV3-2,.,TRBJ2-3,CASSQQGLEDTQYF,TGTGCCAGCAGCCAGCAGGGGCTTGAAGATACGCAGTATTTT
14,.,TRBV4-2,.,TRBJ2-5,CASSQGTGQETQYF,TGTGCCAGCAGCCAAGGGACGGGACAAGAGACCCAGTACTTC
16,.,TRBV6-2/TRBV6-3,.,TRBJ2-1,CASSTPRGPTYNEQFF,TGTGCCAGCAGTACTCCGCGGGGGCCCACCTACAATGAGCAGTTCTTC
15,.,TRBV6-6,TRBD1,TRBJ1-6,CASSYSDRGDSPLHF,TGTGCCAGCAGTTACTCCGACAGGGGAGATTCACCCCTCCACTTT
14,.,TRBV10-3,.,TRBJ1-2,CAISESGFNYGYTF,TGTGCCATCAGTGAGTCAGGCTTTAACTATGGCTACACCTTC
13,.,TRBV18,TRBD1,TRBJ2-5,CASRDSKQETQYF,TGTGCCAGCCGGGACAGTAAACAAGAGACCCAGTACTTC
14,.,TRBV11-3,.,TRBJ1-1,CASSYAGANTEAFF,TGTGCCAGCAGCTATGCAGGGGCGAACACTGAAGCTTTCTTT
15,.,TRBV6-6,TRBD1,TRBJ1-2,CASSYGTGGNHGYTF,TGTGCCAGCAGTTACGGGACAGGGGGAAATCATGGCTACACCTTC
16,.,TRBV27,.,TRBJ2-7,CASSFLGRDFSYEQYF,TGTGCCAGCAGTTTTCTGGGCCGGGACTTCTCCTACGAGCAGTACTTC
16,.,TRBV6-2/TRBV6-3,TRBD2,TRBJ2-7,CASSYPRTSGSYEQYF,TGTGCCAGCAGTTACCCGAGGACTAGCGGGAGCTACGAGCAGTACTTC
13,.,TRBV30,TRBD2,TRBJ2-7,CAWGLAEDYEQYF,TGTGCCTGGGGGCTAGCGGAGGACTACGAGCAGTACTTC
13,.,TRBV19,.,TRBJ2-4,CASSWQIANIQYF,TGTGCCAGTTCTTGGCAGATTGCAAACATTCAGTACTTC
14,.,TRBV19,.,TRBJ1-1,CASSVTREDTEAFF,TGTGCCAGTAGTGTCACCCGGGAGGACACTGAAGCTTTCTTT
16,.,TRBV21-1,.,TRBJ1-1,CASSKDRGFGPTEAFF,TGTGCCAGCAGCAAAGATAGGGGCTTTGGCCCGACTGAAGCTTTCTTT
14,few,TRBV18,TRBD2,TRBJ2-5,CASSEGLYQETQYF,TGTGCCAGCTCAGAGGGACTATACCAAGAGACCCAGTACTTC
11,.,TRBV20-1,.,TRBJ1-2,CSAGHPGGYTF,TGCAGTGCAGGGCACCCTGGGGGCTACACCTTC
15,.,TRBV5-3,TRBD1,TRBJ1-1,CARIGTVNMNTEAFF,TGTGCCAGAATTGGGACAGTCAACATGAACACTGAAGCTTTCTTT
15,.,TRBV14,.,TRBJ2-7,CARKTEAGTTYEQYF,TGTGCCAGAAAGACCGAAGCCGGGACGACCTACGAGCAGTACTTC
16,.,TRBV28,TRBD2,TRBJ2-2,CASSRTGGGGTGELFF,TGTGCCAGCAGTCGCACGGGCGGGGGGGGAACCGGGGAGCTGTTTTTT
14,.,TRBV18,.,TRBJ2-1,CASSPLSSYNEQFF,TGTGCCAGCTCACCACTGAGCTCCTACAATGAGCAGTTCTTC
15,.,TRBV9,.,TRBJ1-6,CASSPRTGGDSPLHF,TGTGCCAGCAGCCCAAGGACTGGGGGTGATTCACCCCTCCACTTT
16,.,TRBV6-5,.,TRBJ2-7,CASSYEPRGVPTRLYF,TGTGCCAGCAGTTACGAGCCCAGGGGGGTACCGACGAGACTGTACTTC
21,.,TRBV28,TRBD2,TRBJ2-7,CASSLVYDLPGLAESSYEQYF,TGTGCCAGCAGTTTAGTGTACGACCTCCCGGGACTAGCGGAGAGCTCCTACGAGCAGTACTTC
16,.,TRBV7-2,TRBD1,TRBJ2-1,CASSSHRGLGHNEQFF,TGTGCCAGCAGCTCTCACAGGGGGCTCGGGCACAATGAGCAGTTCTTC
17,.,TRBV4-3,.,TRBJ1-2,CASSQAPSDGRNYGYTF,TGCGCCAGCAGCCAAGCCCCCAGTGACGGGAGAAACTATGGCTACACCTTC
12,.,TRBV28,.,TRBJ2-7,CASPGHGGEQYF,TGTGCCAGCCCGGGACACGGGGGCGAGCAGTACTTC
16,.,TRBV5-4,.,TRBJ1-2,CASSLARGSLNYGYTF,TGTGCCAGCAGCTTGGCCAGGGGATCTCTGAACTATGGCTACACCTTC
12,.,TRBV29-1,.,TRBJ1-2,CSVLPPLGGYTF,TGCAGCGTTCTCCCCCCTTTGGGTGGCTACACCTTC
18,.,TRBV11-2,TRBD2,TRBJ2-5,CASSLDPGLAGAQGTQYF,TGTGCCAGCAGCTTAGATCCTGGACTAGCGGGGGCCCAGGGGACCCAGTACTTC
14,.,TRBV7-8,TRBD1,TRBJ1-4,CASSSDRGNEKLFF,TGTGCCAGCAGCTCGGACAGGGGGAATGAAAAACTGTTTTTT
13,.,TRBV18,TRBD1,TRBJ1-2,CASSGTGNYGYTF,TGTGCCAGCTCAGGGACAGGCAACTATGGCTACACCTTC
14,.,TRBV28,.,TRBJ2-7,CASSSSTRPPEQYF,TGTGCCAGCAGTTCTAGCACTCGTCCCCCCGAGCAGTACTTC
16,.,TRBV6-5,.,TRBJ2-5,CASSYSTPGEGGTQYF,TGTGCCAGCAGTTACTCGACTCCAGGGGAGGGAGGGACCCAGTACTTC